These T cell receptor beta chains were read from a single sample in a study of T-cell reconstitution after alpha-beta-depleted transplantation in children. Using its own MiXCR run on the PCR reads, TCRdb lists one record per CDR3 protein. The sample has over 300,000 distinct CDR3 sequences; 10% to 13% are singletons. Source: PBMCs from the stem cell graft donor, taken from the stem cell graft. These receptors originate from a human donor who donated a stem cell graft to a child with acute lymphoblastic leukemia. Each CDR3 is given with its conserved first and last residue. Fields, in order: D gene, clone size, V gene, J gene, CDR3 DNA, CDR3 protein. A D gene is named only where the DNA matches it firmly. Only part of the rows carry a size: once, few, many, or a class if the clone is expanded.

D gene: NA; clone size: many; V gene: TRBV12-3/TRBV12-4; J gene: TRBJ2-2; CDR3 DNA: TGTGCCAGCAGTCCCAATTGGCACACCGGGGAGCTGTTTTTT; CDR3 protein: CASSPNWHTGELFF
D gene: NA; clone size: NA; V gene: TRBV28; J gene: TRBJ2-7; CDR3 DNA: TGTGCCAGCAGGGTCAGCTACGAGCAGTACTTC; CDR3 protein: CASRVSYEQYF
D gene: NA; clone size: NA; V gene: TRBV5-1; J gene: TRBJ2-1; CDR3 DNA: TGCGCCAGCAGCTTGACGGATTTGCAGTTCTTC; CDR3 protein: CASSLTDLQFF
D gene: NA; clone size: few; V gene: TRBV24-1; J gene: TRBJ2-5; CDR3 DNA: TGTGCCACCGGTGATCCTGGGCAAGAGACCCAGTACTTC; CDR3 protein: CATGDPGQETQYF
D gene: NA; clone size: few; V gene: TRBV30; J gene: TRBJ2-1; CDR3 DNA: TGTGCCTGGAAAATAAGGGTCGATGAGCAGTTCTTC; CDR3 protein: CAWKIRVDEQFF
D gene: TRBD1; clone size: many; V gene: TRBV7-6; J gene: TRBJ2-7; CDR3 DNA: TGTGCCAGCAGCTATACAGGGGCCTACGAGCAGTACTTC; CDR3 protein: CASSYTGAYEQYF
D gene: NA; clone size: few; V gene: TRBV27; J gene: TRBJ2-2; CDR3 DNA: TGTGCCAGCGGAATGCCCGAACTTTACACCGGGGAGCTGTTTTTT; CDR3 protein: CASGMPELYTGELFF
D gene: NA; clone size: NA; V gene: TRBV29-1; J gene: TRBJ2-7; CDR3 DNA: TGCAGCGTTGGGGGGTCCTACGAGCAGTACTTC; CDR3 protein: CSVGGSYEQYF
D gene: NA; clone size: few; V gene: TRBV12-3/TRBV12-4; J gene: TRBJ1-4; CDR3 DNA: TGTGCCAGCAGTTTAGCGAGGGCCGGAAAACTGTTTTTT; CDR3 protein: CASSLARAGKLFF
D gene: TRBD2; clone size: many; V gene: TRBV10-3; J gene: TRBJ2-2; CDR3 DNA: TGTGCCATCAGTTCTTTAGCGGGAGTAGGCACCGGGGAGCTGTTTTTT; CDR3 protein: CAISSLAGVGTGELFF
D gene: NA; clone size: few; V gene: TRBV5-6; J gene: TRBJ2-5; CDR3 DNA: TGTGCCAGCAGCATGGGGTCGGGGGAGACCCAGTACTTC; CDR3 protein: CASSMGSGETQYF
D gene: TRBD2; clone size: NA; V gene: TRBV20-1; J gene: TRBJ2-7; CDR3 DNA: TGCAGTGCTAGAGATGAGGCAAAGGGACTAGCCGACGTCGAGCAGTACTTC; CDR3 protein: CSARDEAKGLADVEQYF